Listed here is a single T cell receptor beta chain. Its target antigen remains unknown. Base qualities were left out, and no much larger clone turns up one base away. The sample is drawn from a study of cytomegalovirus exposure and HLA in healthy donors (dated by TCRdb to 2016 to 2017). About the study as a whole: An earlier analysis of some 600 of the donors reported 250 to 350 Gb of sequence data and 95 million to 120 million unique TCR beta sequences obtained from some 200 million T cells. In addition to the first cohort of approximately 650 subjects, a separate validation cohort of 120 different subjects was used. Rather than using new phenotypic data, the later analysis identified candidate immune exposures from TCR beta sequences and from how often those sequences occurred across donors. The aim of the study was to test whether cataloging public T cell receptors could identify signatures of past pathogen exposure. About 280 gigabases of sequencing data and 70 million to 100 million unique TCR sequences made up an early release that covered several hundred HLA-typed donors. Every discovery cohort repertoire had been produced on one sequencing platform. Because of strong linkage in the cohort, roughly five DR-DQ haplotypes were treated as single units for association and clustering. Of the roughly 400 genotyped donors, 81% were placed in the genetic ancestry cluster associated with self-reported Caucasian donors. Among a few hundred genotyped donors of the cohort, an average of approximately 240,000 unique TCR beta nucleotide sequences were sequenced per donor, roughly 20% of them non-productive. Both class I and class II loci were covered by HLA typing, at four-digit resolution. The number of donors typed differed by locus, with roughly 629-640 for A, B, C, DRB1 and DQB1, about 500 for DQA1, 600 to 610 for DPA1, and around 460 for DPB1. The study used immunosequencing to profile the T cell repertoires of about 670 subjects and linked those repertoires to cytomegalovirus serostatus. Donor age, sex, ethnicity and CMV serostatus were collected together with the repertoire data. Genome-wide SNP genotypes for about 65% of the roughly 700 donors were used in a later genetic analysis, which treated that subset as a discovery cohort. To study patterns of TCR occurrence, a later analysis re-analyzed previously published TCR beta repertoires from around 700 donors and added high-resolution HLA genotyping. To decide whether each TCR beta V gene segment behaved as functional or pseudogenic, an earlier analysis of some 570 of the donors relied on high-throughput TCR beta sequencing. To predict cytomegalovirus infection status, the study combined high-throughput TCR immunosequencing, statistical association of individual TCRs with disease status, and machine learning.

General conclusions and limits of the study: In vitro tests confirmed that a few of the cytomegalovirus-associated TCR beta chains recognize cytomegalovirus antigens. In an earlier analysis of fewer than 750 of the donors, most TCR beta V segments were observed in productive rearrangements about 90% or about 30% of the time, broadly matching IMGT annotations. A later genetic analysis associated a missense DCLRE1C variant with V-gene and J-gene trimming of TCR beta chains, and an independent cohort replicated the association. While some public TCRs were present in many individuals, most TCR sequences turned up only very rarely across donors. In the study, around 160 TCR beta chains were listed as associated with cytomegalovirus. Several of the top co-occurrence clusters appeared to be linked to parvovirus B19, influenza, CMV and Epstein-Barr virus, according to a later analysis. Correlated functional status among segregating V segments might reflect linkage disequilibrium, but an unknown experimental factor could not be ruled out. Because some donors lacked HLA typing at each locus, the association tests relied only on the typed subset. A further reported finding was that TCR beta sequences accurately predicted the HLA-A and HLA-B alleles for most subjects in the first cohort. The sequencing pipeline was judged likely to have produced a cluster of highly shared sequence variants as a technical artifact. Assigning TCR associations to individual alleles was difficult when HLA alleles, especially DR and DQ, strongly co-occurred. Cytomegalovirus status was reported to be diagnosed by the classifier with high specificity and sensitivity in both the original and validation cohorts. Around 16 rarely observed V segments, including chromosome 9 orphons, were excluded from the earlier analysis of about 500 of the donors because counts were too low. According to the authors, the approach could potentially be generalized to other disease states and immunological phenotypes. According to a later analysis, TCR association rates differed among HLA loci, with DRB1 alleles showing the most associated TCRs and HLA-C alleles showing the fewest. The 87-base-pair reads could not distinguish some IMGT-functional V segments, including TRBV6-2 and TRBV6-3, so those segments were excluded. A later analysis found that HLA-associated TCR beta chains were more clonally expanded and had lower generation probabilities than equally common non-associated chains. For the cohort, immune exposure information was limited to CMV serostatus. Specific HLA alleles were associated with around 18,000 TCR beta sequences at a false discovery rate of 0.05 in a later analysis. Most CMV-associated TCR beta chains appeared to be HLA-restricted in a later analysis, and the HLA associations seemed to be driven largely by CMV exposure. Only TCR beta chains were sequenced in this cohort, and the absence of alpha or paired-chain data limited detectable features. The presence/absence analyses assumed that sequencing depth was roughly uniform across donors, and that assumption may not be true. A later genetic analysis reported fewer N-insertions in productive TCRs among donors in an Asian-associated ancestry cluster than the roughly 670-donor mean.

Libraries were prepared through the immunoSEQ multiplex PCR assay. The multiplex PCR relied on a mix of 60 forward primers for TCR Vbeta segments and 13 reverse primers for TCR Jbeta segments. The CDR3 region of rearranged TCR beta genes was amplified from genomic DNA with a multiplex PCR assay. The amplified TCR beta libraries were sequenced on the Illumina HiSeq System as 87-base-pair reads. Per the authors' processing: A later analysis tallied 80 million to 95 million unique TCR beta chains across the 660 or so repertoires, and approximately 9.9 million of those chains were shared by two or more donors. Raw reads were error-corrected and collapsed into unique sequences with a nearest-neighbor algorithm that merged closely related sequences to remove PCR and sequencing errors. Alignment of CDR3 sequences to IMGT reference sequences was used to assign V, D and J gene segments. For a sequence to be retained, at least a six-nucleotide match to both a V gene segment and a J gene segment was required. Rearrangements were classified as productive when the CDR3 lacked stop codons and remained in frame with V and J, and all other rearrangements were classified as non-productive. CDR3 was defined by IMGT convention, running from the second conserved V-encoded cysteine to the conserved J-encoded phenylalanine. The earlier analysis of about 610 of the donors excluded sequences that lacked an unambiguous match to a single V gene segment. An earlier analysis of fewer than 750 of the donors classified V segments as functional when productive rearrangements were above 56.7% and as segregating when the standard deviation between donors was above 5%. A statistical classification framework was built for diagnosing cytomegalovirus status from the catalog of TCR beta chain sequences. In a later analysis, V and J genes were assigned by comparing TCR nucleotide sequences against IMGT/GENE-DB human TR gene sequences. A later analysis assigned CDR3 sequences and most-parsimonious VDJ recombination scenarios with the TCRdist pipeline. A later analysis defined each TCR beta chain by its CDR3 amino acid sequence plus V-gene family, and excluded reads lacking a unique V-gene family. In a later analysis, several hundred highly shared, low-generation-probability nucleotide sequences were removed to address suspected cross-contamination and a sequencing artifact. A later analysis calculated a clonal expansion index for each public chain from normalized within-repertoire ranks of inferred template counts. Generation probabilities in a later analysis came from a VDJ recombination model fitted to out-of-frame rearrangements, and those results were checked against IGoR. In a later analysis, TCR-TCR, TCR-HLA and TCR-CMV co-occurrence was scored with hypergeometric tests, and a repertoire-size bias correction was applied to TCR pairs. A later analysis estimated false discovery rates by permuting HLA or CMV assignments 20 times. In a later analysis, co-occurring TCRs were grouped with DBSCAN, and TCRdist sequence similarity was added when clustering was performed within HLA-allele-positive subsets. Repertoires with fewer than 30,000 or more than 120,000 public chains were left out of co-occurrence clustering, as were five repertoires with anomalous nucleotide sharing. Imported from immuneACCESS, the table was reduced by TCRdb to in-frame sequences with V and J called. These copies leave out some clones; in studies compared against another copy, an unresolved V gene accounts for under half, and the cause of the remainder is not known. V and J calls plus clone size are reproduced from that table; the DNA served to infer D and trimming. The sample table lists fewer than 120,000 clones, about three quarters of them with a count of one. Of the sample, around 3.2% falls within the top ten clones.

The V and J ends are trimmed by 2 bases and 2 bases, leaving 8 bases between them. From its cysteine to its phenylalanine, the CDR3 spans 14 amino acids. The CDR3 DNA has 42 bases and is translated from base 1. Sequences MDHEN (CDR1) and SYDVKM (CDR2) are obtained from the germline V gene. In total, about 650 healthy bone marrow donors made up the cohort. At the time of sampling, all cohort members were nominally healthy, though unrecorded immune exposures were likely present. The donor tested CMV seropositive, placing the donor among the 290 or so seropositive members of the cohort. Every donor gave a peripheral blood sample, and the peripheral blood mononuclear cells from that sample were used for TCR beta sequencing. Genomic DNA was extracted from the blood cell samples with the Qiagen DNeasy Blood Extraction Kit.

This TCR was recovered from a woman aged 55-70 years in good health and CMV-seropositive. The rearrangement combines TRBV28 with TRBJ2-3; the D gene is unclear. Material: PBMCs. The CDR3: CASSLLDNTDTQYF. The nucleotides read TGTGCCAGCAGTTTACTCGACAACACAGATACGCAGTATTTT.